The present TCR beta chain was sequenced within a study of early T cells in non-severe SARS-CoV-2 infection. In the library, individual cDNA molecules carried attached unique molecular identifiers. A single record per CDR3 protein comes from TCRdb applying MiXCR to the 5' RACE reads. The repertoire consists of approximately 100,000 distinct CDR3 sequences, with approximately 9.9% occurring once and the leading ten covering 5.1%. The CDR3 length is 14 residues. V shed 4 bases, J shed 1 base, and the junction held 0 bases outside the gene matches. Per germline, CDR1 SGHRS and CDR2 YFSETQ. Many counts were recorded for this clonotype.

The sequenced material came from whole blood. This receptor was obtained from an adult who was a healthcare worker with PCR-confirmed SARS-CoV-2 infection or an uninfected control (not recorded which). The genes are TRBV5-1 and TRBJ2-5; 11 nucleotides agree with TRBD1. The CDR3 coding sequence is TGCGCCAGCAGCGGGACAGGGGGCCAAGAGACCCAGTACTTC. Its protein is CASSGTGGQETQYF.